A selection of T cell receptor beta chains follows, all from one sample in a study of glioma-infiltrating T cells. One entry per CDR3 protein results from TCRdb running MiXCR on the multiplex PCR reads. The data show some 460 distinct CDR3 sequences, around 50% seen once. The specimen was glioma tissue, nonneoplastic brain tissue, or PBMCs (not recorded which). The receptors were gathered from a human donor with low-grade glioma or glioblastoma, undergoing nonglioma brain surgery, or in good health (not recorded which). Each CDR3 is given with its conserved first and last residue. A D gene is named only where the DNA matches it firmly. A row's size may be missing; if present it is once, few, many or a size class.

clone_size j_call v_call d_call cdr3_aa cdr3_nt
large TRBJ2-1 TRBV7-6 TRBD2 CASSLGPRGTYNEQFF TGTGCCAGCAGCTTAGGTCCGCGGGGGACCTACAATGAGCAGTTCTTC
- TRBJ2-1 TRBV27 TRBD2 CASLASGSIYNEQFF TGTGCCAGTTTAGCTAGCGGGAGCATTTACAATGAGCAGTTCTTC
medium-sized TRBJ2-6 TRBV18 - CASSARPPGPGANVLTF TGTGCCAGCTCAGCTCGCCCCCCGGGGCCGGGGGCCAACGTCCTGACTTTC
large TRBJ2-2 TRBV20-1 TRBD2 CSARGGGPGELFF TGCAGTGCTAGAGGCGGGGGTCCCGGGGAGCTGTTTTTT
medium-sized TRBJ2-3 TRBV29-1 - CSVATATSTDTQYF TGCAGCGTTGCGACAGCAACTAGCACAGATACGCAGTATTTT
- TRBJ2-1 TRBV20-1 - CSAPPLGASGPKQFF TGCAGTGCTCCTCCCCTGGGGGCTAGCGGACCTAAGCAGTTCTTC
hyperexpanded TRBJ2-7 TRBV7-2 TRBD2 CASSFGLAGDYEQYF TGTGCCAGCAGCTTCGGGCTAGCGGGGGACTACGAGCAGTACTTC
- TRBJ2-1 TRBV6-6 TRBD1 CASSHDRGLYNEQFF TGTGCCAGCAGCCACGACAGGGGGTTGTACAATGAGCAGTTCTTC
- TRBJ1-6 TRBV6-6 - CASSYSVGSADSPLHF TGTGCCAGCAGCTACTCGGTAGGGTCAGCAGACTCACCCCTCCACTTT
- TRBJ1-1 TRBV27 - CASSLKGPVPIHTEAFF TGTGCCAGCAGTTTAAAGGGGCCAGTACCCATTCACACTGAAGCTTTCTTT
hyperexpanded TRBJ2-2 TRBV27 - CASSLTTYTGELFF TGTGCCAGCAGTTTAACTACTTACACCGGGGAGCTGTTTTTT
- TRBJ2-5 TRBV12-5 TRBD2 CASGLVLLPGLAGGPETQYF TGTGCTAGTGGTTTGGTACTACTGCCGGGACTAGCGGGAGGGCCGGAGACCCAGTACTTC
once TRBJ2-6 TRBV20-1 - CSATSGANVLVF TGCAGTGCGACATCTGGGGCCAACGTCCTTGTTTTC
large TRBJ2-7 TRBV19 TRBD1 CASSFAGGTNYEQYF TGTGCCAGTAGTTTCGCAGGGGGCACAAACTACGAGCAGTACTTC
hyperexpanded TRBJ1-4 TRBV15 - CATSRDLLEKLFF TGTGCCACCAGCAGAGATCTTCTTGAAAAACTGTTTTTT
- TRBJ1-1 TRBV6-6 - CASGPRGLNTEAFF TGTGCCAGCGGTCCCCGGGGCCTGAACACTGAAGCTTTCTTT
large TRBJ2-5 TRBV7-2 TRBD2 CASSLELAGGQEVQYF TGTGCCAGCAGCTTAGAACTAGCGGGAGGTCAAGAGGTCCAGTACTTC
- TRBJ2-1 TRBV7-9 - CASSLGPWGSYNEQFF TGTGCCAGCAGCTTAGGTCCGTGGGGTTCCTACAATGAGCAGTTCTTC
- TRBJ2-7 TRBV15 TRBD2 CATSRSREAYEQYF TGTGCCACCAGCAGAAGCCGGGAGGCCTACGAGCAGTACTTC
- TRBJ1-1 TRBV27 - CASSLKRTVPTNTEAFF TGTGCCAGCAGTTTAAAGAGGACAGTACCCACGAACACTGAGGCTTTCTTT
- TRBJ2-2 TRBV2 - CASCTAVITGELFF TGTGCCAGCTGTACCGCGGTTATTACCGGGGAGCTTTTTTTT
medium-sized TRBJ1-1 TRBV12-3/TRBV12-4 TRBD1 CASRGTGGTEAFF TGTGCCAGCAGAGGGACAGGGGGCACTGAAGCTTTCTTT